A single sample gave rise to the 19 T cell receptor beta chains below, sequenced in a study of OX40 agonist ivuxolimab in advanced cancers. The method was immunoSEQ multiplex PCR; TCRdb's version includes in-frame clones alone and lacks a portion of them. The sample includes tens of thousands of clones, around 91% of them seen just once. This specimen was CD4+ or CD8+ T cells sorted from blood, taken in a trial of the OX40 agonist ivuxolimab. The receptors come from an adult with an advanced solid tumor such as melanoma, head and neck, liver or kidney cancer.

The rearrangement joins TRBV7-9 to TRBJ1-4, with 8 positions matching TRBD1. After removal of 1 base from V and 8 bases from J, the junction contained 9 bases not matched to a gene. Germline-derived CDR1 and CDR2 are SEHNR and FQNEAQ (reference sequence). The CDR3 totals 16 residues. The CDR3 DNA sequence: TGTGCCAGCAGCTTAGGGGACAGGAGAGCCGGGGAAAAACTGTTTTTT. Its translation is CASSLGDRRAGEKLFF.

The chain recombines TRBV2 with TRBJ1-1; maybe TRBD1 (6 bases). Germline V CDR1 and CDR2: SNHLY, FYNNEI. With 5 bases removed from V and 3 bases from J, the gap between germline ends came to 16 bases. This CDR3 has 15 residues. The CDR3 nucleotides are TGTGCCAGCAGTCCTCGACAGGTTGAGTACACTGAAGCTTTCTTT. Amino acid sequence: CASSPRQVEYTEAFF.

The chain couples TRBV5-8 to TRBJ2-1; TRBD2 aligns across 12 bases. The CDR3 runs 16 residues. Germline values: CDR1 SGHTS, CDR2 YDEGEE. V was pared by 5 bases and J by 1 base, with 4 bases of the junction left unmatched. CDR3 in DNA: TGTGCCAGCAGGCTAGCGGGAGGGCCGTCCTACAATGAGCAGTTCTTC. Translation: CASRLAGGPSYNEQFF.

The V and J genes are TRBV30 and TRBJ2-3; the match to TRBD2 covers 10 bases. CDR3 length: 18 residues. Trimming at V came to 2 bases and at J to 4 bases, leaving 15 bases not matched to a gene. CDR1 is GTSNPN and CDR2 is SVGIG in the germline V gene (reference sequence). The CDR3 sequence: CAWSRYPQRGGKADTQYF. CDR3 nucleotide sequence: TGTGCCTGGAGTCGATATCCCCAGCGGGGGGGCAAGGCAGATACGCAGTATTTT.

This clone was counted only a few times. The chain recombines TRBV18 with TRBJ1-6, with D unclear. CDR3 length: 14 residues. Germline CDR1 KGHSH, CDR2 LQKENI. The V and J ends lost 3 bases and 8 bases respectively, with 11 bases between them. The CDR3 region is CASSPTTDDSPLHF. CDR3 nucleotide sequence: TGTGCCAGCTCACCGACAACCGACGATTCACCCCTCCACTTT.

The V gene is TRBV27, the J gene TRBJ2-3; 10 bases fit TRBD2. CDR1 is MNHEY and CDR2 is SMNVEV in the germline V gene (reference sequence). The trim removed 5 bases at V and 6 bases at J, leaving 5 bases unmatched. The CDR3 contains 14 residues. The CDR3 sequence is CASSRLAGADTQYF. The CDR3 bases are TGTGCCAGCAGTCGGCTAGCGGGGGCCGATACGCAGTATTTT.

The rearrangement uses TRBV7-9 and TRBJ2-1; D possibly corresponds to TRBD1 (6 bases). V was cut by 1 base and J by 9 bases, with 19 bases left in between. CDR1 and CDR2 (germline): SEHNR, FQNEAQ (reference sequence). The CDR3 consists of 16 residues. The CDR3 DNA reads as TGTGCCAGCAGCTTAGGCCAGGGGTCAGGGTTTGGTGAGCAGTTCTTC. Its translation: CASSLGQGSGFGEQFF.

This sequence joins TRBV5-3 and TRBJ2-7; D is ambiguous. TRBV5-3 is recorded as an ORF, its role being uncertain. The CDR3 sequence is 12 residues long. Trimming took 4 bases from V and 6 from J, leaving 11 bases between them. CDR3 region: CARSAVRAEQYF. As DNA, the CDR3 is TGTGCCAGAAGCGCCGTAAGGGCCGAGCAGTACTTC.

The V and J genes are TRBV5-6 and TRBJ2-2, with D possibly TRBD2 on 5 matching bases. V shed 0 bases and J shed 2 bases, with 11 bases lying between them. In germline, CDR1 is SGHDT, CDR2 YYEEEE. The CDR3 runs 16 residues. CDR3 sequence reads: CASSLAGRTNTGELFF. CDR3 nucleotide sequence: TGTGCCAGCAGCTTGGCCGGTAGGACTAACACCGGGGAGCTGTTTTTT.

This clone was counted only a few times. The chain employs TRBV29-1 and TRBJ2-7; 9 bases fit TRBD1. Trimming took 7 bases from V and 7 from J; bases not matched to a gene: 11. The CDR3 is made up of 13 amino acids. Per germline, CDR1 SQVTM and CDR2 ANQGSEA. The CDR3 here is CSGRGQGWREQYF. The DNA for the CDR3 is TGCAGCGGTAGAGGACAGGGGTGGAGGGAGCAGTACTTC.

This sequence joins TRBV7-9 and TRBJ1-4; no firm D call. The CDR3 covers 16 residues. Germline V gives CDR1 SEHNR, CDR2 FQNEAQ (reference sequence). V lost 1 base to trimming and J lost 3 bases, with 12 bases between them. The CDR3 loop reads CASSLGGVRANEKLFF. CDR3 coding DNA: TGTGCCAGCAGCTTAGGCGGGGTGAGGGCTAATGAAAAACTGTTTTTT.

The chain links TRBV7-2 to TRBJ2-1; 7 bases match TRBD1. V dropped 5 bases and J dropped 1; count of bases not matched to a gene: 8. Germline values: CDR1 SGHTA, CDR2 FQGNSA. The CDR3 totals 16 residues. The CDR3 region has the DNA TGTGCCAGCAGCCGCCCCGGGACAGCGTCCTACAATGAGCAGTTCTTC. Protein: CASSRPGTASYNEQFF.

This rearrangement joins TRBV30 to TRBJ2-2, with 9 bases fitting TRBD1. The germline V gene encodes CDR1 GTSNPN and CDR2 SVGIG (reference sequence). J gave up 4 bases and V 3 bases, and 3 bases lay outside the gene matches. This CDR3 contains 14 residues. CDR3 in amino acids: CAWRWDRATGELFF. The CDR3 coding sequence is TGTGCCTGGAGGTGGGACAGGGCCACCGGGGAGCTGTTTTTT.

This clone was found a few times. The rearrangement uses TRBV11-3 and TRBJ1-1; no clear D gene. V shed 0 bases and J shed 4 bases, with 9 bases lying between them. The CDR3 has 14 amino acids. Germline CDR1 reads SGHNT; CDR2 reads YENEEA. The CDR3 sequence is CASSLDRVGTEAFF. The CDR3 DNA reads TGTGCCAGCAGCTTAGATCGGGTGGGCACTGAAGCTTTCTTT.

This chain uses TRBV6-7 with TRBJ2-7, with 7 bases matching TRBD2. TRBV6-7 is assigned to the ORF class and has an uncertain function. V was pared by 1 base and J by 2 bases, with 14 bases of the junction left unmatched. The CDR3 is made up of 18 amino acids. This chain's CDR3 is CASSYFSGGGSPTYEQYF. The CDR3 DNA reads as TGTGCCAGCAGTTACTTCTCAGGCGGCGGGAGCCCAACCTACGAGCAGTACTTC.

V usage is TRBV29-1 and J usage is TRBJ2-7; TRBD2 might be the D (5 bases). The CDR3 spans 14 residues. Germline V lookup: CDR1 SQVTM, CDR2 ANQGSEA. The V and J ends lost 6 bases and 3 bases respectively, with 18 bases between them. The CDR3 sequence: CSVRTGIIGYEQYF. The DNA for the CDR3 is TGCAGCGTCCGGACGGGGATAATTGGCTACGAGCAGTACTTC.

With regard to this clone: The junction shows a germline mismatch at one end, possibly a read error. The sample contains more than one DNA sequence encoding this CDR3. The CDR3 DNA sequence: TGTGCCAGCAGTGATGGGACAGCACTAGGCTACACTTTC. Its protein is CASSDGTALGYTF. The chain recombines TRBV6-1 with TRBJ1-2; 7 nucleotides line up with TRBD1. Germline assignment: CDR1 MNHNS and CDR2 SASEGT. The CDR3 has 13 residues.

The CDR3 here is CASSSGFSVQETQYF. As DNA, the CDR3 is TGTGCCAGCAGCTCCGGGTTTTCCGTCCAAGAGACCCAGTACTTC. The V call is TRBV5-8, the J call TRBJ2-5; D uncertain. The CDR3 spans 15 residues. Trimming took 3 bases from V and 1 from J, leaving 13 bases between them. CDR1 SGHTS and CDR2 YDEGEE come from the germline V gene. The complete variable domain, with remaining parts taken from reference TRBV5-8 and TRBJ2-5, reads EAGVTQSPTHLIKTRGQQATLRCSPISGHTSVYWYQQALGLGLQFLLWYDEGEERNRGNFPPRFSGRQFPNYSSELNVNALELEDSALYLCASSSGFSVQETQYFGPGTRLLVL.

With respect to this clone: Other DNA sequences of this sample code for an identical CDR3. The chain links TRBV6-1 to TRBJ2-3; D might be TRBD1 (5 bases). In germline, CDR1 is MNHNS, CDR2 SASEGT. The CDR3 has 14 amino acids. With 8 bases removed from V and 4 bases from J, the gap between germline ends came to 16 bases. The DNA of the CDR3 is TGTGCCAGCTCAAGGGGCTCGGTGGCAGATACGCAGTATTTT. Amino acids: CASSRGSVADTQYF.